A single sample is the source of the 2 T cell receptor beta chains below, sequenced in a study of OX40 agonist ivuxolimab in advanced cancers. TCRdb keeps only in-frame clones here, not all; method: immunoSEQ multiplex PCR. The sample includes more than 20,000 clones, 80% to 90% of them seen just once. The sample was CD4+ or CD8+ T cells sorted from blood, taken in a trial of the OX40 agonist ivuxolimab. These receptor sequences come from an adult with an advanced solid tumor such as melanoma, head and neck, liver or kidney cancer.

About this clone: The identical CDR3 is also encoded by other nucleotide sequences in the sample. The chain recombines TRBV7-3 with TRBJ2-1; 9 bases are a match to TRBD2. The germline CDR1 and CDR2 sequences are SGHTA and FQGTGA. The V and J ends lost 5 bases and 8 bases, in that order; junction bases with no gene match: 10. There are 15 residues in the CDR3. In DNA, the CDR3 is TGTGCCAGCAGCGGGGGTGCGGGAGGGAACGATGAGCAGTTCTTC. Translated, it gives CASSGGAGGNDEQFF.

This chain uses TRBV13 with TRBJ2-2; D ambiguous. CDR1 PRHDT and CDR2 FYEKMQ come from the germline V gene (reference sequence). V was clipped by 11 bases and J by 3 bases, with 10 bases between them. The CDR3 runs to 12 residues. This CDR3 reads CALPGYTGELFF. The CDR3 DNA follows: TGTGCCCTCCCCGGGTACACCGGGGAGCTGTTTTTT.